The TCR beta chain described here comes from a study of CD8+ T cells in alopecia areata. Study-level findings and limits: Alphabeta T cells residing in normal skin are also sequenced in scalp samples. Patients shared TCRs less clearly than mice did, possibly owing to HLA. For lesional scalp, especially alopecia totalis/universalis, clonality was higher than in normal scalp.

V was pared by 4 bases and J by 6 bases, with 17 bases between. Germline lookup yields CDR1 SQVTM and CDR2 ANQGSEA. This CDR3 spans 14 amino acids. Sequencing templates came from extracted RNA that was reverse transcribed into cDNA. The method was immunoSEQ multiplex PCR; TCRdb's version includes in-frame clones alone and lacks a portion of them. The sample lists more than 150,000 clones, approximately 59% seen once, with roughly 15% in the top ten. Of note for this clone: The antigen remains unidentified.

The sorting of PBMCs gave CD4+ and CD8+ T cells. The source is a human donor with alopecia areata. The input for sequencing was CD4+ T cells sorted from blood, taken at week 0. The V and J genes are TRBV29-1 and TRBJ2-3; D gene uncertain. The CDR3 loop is CSVAYGKAPDTQYF. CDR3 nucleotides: TGCAGCGTTGCTTATGGGAAAGCTCCGGATACGCAGTATTTT.